This T cell receptor beta chain was documented in a study of OX40 agonist ivuxolimab in advanced cancers. Study background: Hepatocellular carcinoma, melanoma, renal cell or head and neck cancer was diagnosed in the dose-escalation patients. From 23 to 79 years was the age range, with a mean of around 57 years, and about 83% were male.

The repertoire was sequenced with immunoSEQ multiplex PCR; TCRdb's copy has only in-frame clones and lacks some. The table records approximately 58,000 clones, roughly four fifths of them present only once. This specimen was CD4+ or CD8+ T cells sorted from blood, taken in a trial of the OX40 agonist ivuxolimab. The TCR sequence derives from an adult with an advanced solid tumor such as melanoma, head and neck, liver or kidney cancer.

This chain's CDR3 is CASNPGGRLDTQYF. In nucleotides, the CDR3 is TGTGCCAGCAACCCGGGGGGCCGTCTGGATACGCAGTATTTT. This sequence joins TRBV5-4 and TRBJ2-3; tentatively, D is TRBD2 (7 bases). In germline, CDR1 is SGHNT, CDR2 YYREEE (reference sequence). This CDR3 has 14 residues. V was clipped by 6 bases and J by 6 bases, with 17 bases between them.